The sequence of this T cell receptor (beta chain) was determined in a study of cytomegalovirus exposure and HLA in healthy donors. Profiled with immunoSEQ multiplex PCR; TCRdb holds only in-frame clones, not every one. The sample includes roughly 60,000 clones, about 91% of them seen just once. For this clone: Its antigen is unknown.

The V and J ends lost 9 bases and 2 bases respectively, with 14 bases between them. The CDR3 length is 13 residues. The V gene's germline CDR1 is SNHLY and CDR2 FYNNEI. Regarding the study as a whole: In vitro, three CMV-associated chains proved specific for CMV antigens.

This clonotype was sampled from a young woman in good health and CMV-seronegative. The V and J genes are TRBV2 and TRBJ2-7; a weak D match, TRBD1 (7 bases). Sequenced input: PBMCs. CDR3 sequence (DNA): TGTGCCAGAGGAGGGGGCCCCACCTACGAGCAGTACTTC. Translating gives CARGGGPTYEQYF.